This T cell receptor beta chain was found in a study of cytotoxic CD8 clonotypes in ibrutinib-treated CLL. As for the study in general: Investigators collected response samples after a median about 12 months of treatment, range 6 to 36.

Between the trimmed V and J ends, which lost 3 bases and 1 base, there was a span of 9 bases. CDR1 SEHNR and CDR2 FQNEAQ come from the germline V gene (reference sequence). CDR3 length equals 14 residues. Sequencing used immunoSEQ multiplex PCR; TCRdb keeps in-frame clones, though not all of them. The sample lists about 7,000 clones; around 70% were seen once. Of note for this clone: Its antigen is unknown.

Study outcomes and limitations: Treatment saw public clonotypes, which were uncommon, either contract or stay stable.

The V gene is TRBV7-9, the J gene TRBJ1-1; D is uncertain. Specimen: PBMCs, collected before ibrutinib treatment. This TCR derives from a human donor with chronic lymphocytic leukemia. The CDR3 reads CASSFSSSNTEAFF. DNA of the CDR3: TGTGCCAGCAGCTTTTCCAGTTCGAACACTGAAGCTTTCTTT.